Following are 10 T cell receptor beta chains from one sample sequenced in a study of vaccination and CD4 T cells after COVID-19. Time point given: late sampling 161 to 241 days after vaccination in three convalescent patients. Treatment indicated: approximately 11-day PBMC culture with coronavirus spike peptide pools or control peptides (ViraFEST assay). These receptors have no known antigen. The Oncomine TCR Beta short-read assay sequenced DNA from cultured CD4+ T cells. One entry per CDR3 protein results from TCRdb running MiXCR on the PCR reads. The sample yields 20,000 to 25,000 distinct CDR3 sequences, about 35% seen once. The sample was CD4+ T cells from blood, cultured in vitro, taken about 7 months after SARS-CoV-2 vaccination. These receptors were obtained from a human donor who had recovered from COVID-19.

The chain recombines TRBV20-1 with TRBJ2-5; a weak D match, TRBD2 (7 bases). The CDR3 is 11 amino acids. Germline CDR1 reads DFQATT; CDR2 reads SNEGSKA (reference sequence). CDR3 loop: CSGGRQETQYF. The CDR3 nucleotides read TGCAGCGGGGGGCGGCAAGAGACCCAGTACTTC.

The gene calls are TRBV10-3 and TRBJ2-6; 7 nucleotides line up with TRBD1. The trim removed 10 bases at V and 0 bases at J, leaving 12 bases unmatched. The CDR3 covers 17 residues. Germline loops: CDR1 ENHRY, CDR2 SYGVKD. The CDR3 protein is CATERGQPSSGANVLTF. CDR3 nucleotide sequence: TGTGCCACCGAAAGGGGACAGCCCTCCTCTGGGGCCAACGTCCTGACTTTC.

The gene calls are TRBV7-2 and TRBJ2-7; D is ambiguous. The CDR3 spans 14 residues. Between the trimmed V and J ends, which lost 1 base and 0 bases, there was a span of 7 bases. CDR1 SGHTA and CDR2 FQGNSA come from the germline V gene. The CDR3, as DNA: TGTGCCAGCAGCTTAGGGCGGCTCTCCTACGAGCAGTACTTC. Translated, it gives CASSLGRLSYEQYF.

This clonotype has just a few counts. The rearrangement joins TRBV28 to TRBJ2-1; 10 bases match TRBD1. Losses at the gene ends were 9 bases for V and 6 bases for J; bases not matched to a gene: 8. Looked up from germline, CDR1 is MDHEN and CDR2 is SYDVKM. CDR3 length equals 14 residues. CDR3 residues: CASGSRDRGNEQFF. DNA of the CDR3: TGTGCCAGTGGCTCCCGGGACAGGGGCAATGAGCAGTTCTTC.

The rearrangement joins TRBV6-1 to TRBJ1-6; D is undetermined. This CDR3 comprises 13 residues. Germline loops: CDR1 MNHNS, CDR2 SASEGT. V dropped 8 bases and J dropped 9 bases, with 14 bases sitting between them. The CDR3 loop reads CASLETLGSPLHF. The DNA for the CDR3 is TGTGCCAGCCTCGAAACCTTAGGTTCACCCCTCCACTTT.

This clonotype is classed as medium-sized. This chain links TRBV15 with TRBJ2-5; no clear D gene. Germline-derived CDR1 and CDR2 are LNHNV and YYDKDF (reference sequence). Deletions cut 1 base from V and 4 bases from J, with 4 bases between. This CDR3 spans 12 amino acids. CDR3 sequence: CATSRVRETQYF. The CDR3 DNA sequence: TGTGCCACCAGCAGAGTTAGAGAGACCCAGTACTTC. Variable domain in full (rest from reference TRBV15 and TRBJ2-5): DAMVIQNPRYQVTQFGKPVTLSCSQTLNHNVMYWYQQKSSQAPKLLFHYYDKDFNNEADTPDNFQSRRPNTSFCFLDIRSPGLGDTAMYLCATSRVRETQYFGPGTRLLVL.

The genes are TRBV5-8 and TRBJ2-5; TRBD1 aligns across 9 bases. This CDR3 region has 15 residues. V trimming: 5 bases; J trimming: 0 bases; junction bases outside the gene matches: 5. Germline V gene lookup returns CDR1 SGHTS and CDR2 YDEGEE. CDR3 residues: CASRQGQGDQETQYF. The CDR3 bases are TGTGCCAGCAGACAGGGACAGGGCGACCAAGAGACCCAGTACTTC.

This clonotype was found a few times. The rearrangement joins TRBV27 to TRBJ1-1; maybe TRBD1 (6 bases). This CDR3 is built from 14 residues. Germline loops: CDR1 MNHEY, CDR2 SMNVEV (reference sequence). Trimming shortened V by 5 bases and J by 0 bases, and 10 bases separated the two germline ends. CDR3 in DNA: TGTGCCAGCAGTGGAAGGGGGATGAACACTGAAGCTTTCTTT. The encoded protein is CASSGRGMNTEAFF.

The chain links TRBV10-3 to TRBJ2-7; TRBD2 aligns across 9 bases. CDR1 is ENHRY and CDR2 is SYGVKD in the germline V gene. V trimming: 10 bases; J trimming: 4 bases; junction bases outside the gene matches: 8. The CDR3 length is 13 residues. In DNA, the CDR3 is TGTGCCAGCTTTAGCGGGAGAACTTACGAGCAGTACTTC. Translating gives CASFSGRTYEQYF.

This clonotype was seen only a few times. Written as DNA, the CDR3 is TGTGCCAGCAGCTTCCGAACTAGCATTGGGGAGACCCAGTACTTC. Its translation is CASSFRTSIGETQYF. V and J are TRBV7-9 and TRBJ2-5, with D perhaps matching TRBD2 (6 bases). The CDR3 runs 15 residues. V was trimmed by 3 bases and J by 5 bases, leaving 16 bases between them. CDR1 is SEHNR, CDR2 FQNEAQ, per germline (reference sequence).